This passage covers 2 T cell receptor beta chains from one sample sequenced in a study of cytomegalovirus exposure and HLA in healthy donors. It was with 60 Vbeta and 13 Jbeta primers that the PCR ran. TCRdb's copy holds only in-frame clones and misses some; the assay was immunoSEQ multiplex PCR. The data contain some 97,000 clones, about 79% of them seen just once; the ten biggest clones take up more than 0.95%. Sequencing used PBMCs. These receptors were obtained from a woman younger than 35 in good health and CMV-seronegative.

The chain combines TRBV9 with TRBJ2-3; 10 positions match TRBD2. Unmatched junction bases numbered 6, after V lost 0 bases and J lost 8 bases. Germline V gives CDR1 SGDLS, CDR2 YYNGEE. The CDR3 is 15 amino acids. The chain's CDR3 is CASSVVAGGWGTQYF. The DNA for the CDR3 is TGTGCCAGCAGCGTAGTAGCGGGGGGTTGGGGTACGCAGTATTTT.

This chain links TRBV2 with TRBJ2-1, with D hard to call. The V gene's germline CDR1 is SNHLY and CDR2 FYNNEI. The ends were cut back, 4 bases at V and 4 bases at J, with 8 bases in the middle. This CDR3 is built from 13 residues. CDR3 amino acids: CASSVEDYNEQFF. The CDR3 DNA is TGTGCCAGCAGTGTCGAGGATTACAATGAGCAGTTCTTC.